Each of the 9 T cell receptor beta chains below was sequenced from the same sample in a study of T cell changes during pregnancy in multiple sclerosis. Clones were read by immunoSEQ multiplex PCR, and TCRdb kept only the in-frame ones, dropping some. Of tens of thousands of clones listed, approximately 92% are singletons. Specimen: peripheral blood, collected in the third trimester of pregnancy. These receptors came from a female donor with multiple sclerosis, enrolled in a pregnancy study.

The chain carries TRBV9 and TRBJ2-6; 11 bases agree with TRBD2. This CDR3 contains 18 residues. The V segment lost 3 bases and the J segment 0 bases; nucleotides outside the gene matches: 5. Germline loops: CDR1 SGDLS, CDR2 YYNGEE. For the CDR3, the DNA is TGTGCCAGCAGCGCCAGACTAGCGGGGATCTCTGGGGCCAACGTCCTGACTTTC. Translating it yields CASSARLAGISGANVLTF.

The chain has TRBV6-6 and TRBJ2-7; 7 bases are shared with TRBD2. Germline V lookup: CDR1 MNHNY, CDR2 SVGAGI (reference sequence). Trimming at V came to 0 bases and at J to 1 base, leaving 3 bases not matched to a gene. The CDR3 is 15 residues long. CDR3 bases: TGTGCCAGCAGTTACTCATCTAGCGGATCCTACGAGCAGTACTTC. Translated: CASSYSSSGSYEQYF.

The rearrangement uses TRBV18 and TRBJ2-1, with 8 bases aligning to TRBD2. Germline lookup yields CDR1 KGHSH and CDR2 LQKENI. CDR3 length equals 17 residues. V lost 3 bases to trimming and J lost 0 bases; unmatched junction nucleotides: 7. The CDR3 here is CASSPTGGNPSYNEQFF. The CDR3 DNA reads TGTGCCAGCTCACCCACGGGGGGGAATCCCTCCTACAATGAGCAGTTCTTC. Variable domain in full (rest from reference TRBV18 and TRBJ2-1): NAGVMQNPRHLVRRRGQEARLRCSPMKGHSHVYWYRQLPEEGLKFMVYLQKENIIDESGMPKERFSAEFPKEGPSILRIQQVVRGDSAAYFCASSPTGGNPSYNEQFFGPGTRLTVL.

The gene calls are TRBV7-2 and TRBJ2-2; a possible D gene is TRBD1 (5 bases). The V gene's germline CDR1 is SGHTA and CDR2 FQGNSA. V lost 4 bases to trimming and J lost 6 bases, with 9 bases between them. The length of the CDR3 is 13 residues. CDR3 sequence: CASSYSGSGELFF. CDR3 nucleotide sequence: TGTGCCAGCAGCTACTCAGGGTCCGGGGAGCTGTTTTTT. Supplemented by reference TRBV7-2 and TRBJ2-2, the full variable domain reads GAGVSQSPSNKVTEKGKDVELRCDPISGHTALYWYRQSLGQGLEFLIYFQGNSAPDKSGLPSDRFSAERTGGSVSTLTIQRTQQEDSAVYLCASSYSGSGELFFGEGSRLTVL.

The rearrangement joins TRBV14 to TRBJ2-2, with 8 bases identical to TRBD1. The CDR3 extends over 15 amino acids. The germline gives CDR1 SGHDN, CDR2 FVKESK. V shed 4 bases and J 1 base; nucleotides not matched to a gene: 2. For the CDR3, the DNA is TGTGCCAGCAGCCTTGGACAGGGGAACACCGGGGAGCTGTTTTTT. Its translation: CASSLGQGNTGELFF.

This chain joins TRBV27 and TRBJ1-2, with a weak D call TRBD1 (6 bases). The ends were cut back, 6 bases at V and 4 bases at J, with 12 bases in the middle. CDR1 and CDR2 from the germline V gene are MNHEY and SMNVEV (reference sequence). The CDR3 totals 13 residues. In DNA form, the CDR3 reads TGTGCCAGCAGCCCGACAGGCTTCTATGGCTACACCTTC. This sequence encodes CASSPTGFYGYTF.

The chain uses TRBV29-1 and TRBJ2-2; 7 positions match TRBD1. Trimming at V came to 5 bases and at J to 5 bases, leaving 5 bases not matched to a gene. From germline, CDR1 is SQVTM and CDR2 ANQGSEA. CDR3 length: 13 residues. CDR3 region: CSVWGQLTGELFF. The CDR3 nucleotides are TGCAGCGTTTGGGGACAGCTAACCGGGGAGCTGTTTTTT.

This chain connects TRBV5-6 to TRBJ2-1; D is uncertain. V lost 0 bases, J lost 5 bases, and 9 bases lay in between. CDR3 length: 14 amino acids. Germline V gene sequence: CDR1 SGHDT, CDR2 YYEEEE. CDR3 amino acids: CASSLALTDNEQFF. The CDR3, as DNA: TGTGCCAGCAGCTTGGCCCTAACCGACAATGAGCAGTTCTTC.

The rearrangement uses TRBV6-4 and TRBJ2-7; no definite D call. This CDR3 has 16 residues. Germline CDR1 reads MRHNA; CDR2 reads SNTAGT. The ends were cut back, 4 bases at V and 0 bases at J, with 16 bases in the middle. The CDR3 loop reads CASSALGSKSSYEQYF. Written as DNA, the CDR3 is TGTGCCAGCAGTGCCCTCGGTAGCAAGTCCTCCTACGAGCAGTACTTC.